Shown below are 31 T cell receptor beta chains from a single sample sequenced in a study of identical twins. TCRdb reprocessed the 5' RACE reads via MiXCR and lists one record per CDR3 protein. Here the sample spans approximately 260,000 distinct CDR3 sequences, about 8.3% being singletons. These data were also reused for a study on yellow fever vaccine responses in identical twins.

The sequenced material came from CD8+ T cells sorted from blood. These receptors originate from a woman between 18 and 29 years old in good health.

This clonotype was detected a few times. The V and J genes are TRBV20-1 and TRBJ2-7; 9 nucleotides align to TRBD1. Trimming at V came to 8 bases and at J to 5 bases, leaving 7 bases not matched to a gene. There are 12 residues in the CDR3. The germline gives CDR1 DFQATT, CDR2 SNEGSKA (reference sequence). The CDR3 reads CSIDRGFDEQYF. The CDR3 coding sequence is TGCAGTATAGACAGGGGGTTCGACGAGCAGTACTTC.

This clonotype occurred many times. This chain uses TRBV29-1 with TRBJ2-7, with 8 bases fitting TRBD1. CDR3 length: 14 residues. V lost 6 bases, J lost 2 bases, and 9 bases stayed unmatched. CDR1 and CDR2 from the germline V gene are SQVTM and ANQGSEA. Here the CDR3 DNA reads TGCAGCGTAGAGGACAGGGCGGGGACCTACGAGCAGTACTTC. This sequence encodes CSVEDRAGTYEQYF.

This clonotype was seen ten or more times. The chain couples TRBV27 to TRBJ2-7, with D possibly TRBD2 on 5 matching bases. In germline, CDR1 is MNHEY, CDR2 SMNVEV (reference sequence). The CDR3 extends over 13 amino acids. The ends were cut back, 5 bases at V and 0 bases at J, with 8 bases in the middle. The CDR3 bases are TGTGCCAGCAGTCCCGGGGACTCCTACGAGCAGTACTTC. It specifies CASSPGDSYEQYF.

V usage is TRBV10-3 and J usage is TRBJ2-2; TRBD1 is a possible D gene (5 bases). The V end was cut by 0 bases, the J end by 0 bases, with 8 bases between. Germline CDR1 reads ENHRY; CDR2 reads SYGVKD. The CDR3 loop spans 16 amino acids. DNA for the CDR3: TGTGCCATCAGTGAGTCGAGACAGTCGAACACCGGGGAGCTGTTTTTT. This encodes CAISESRQSNTGELFF.

The table lists this clonotype with a few counts. The J gene is TRBJ2-5, the V gene TRBV5-1; TRBD2 agrees at 13 bases. The CDR3 sequence is 15 residues long. CDR1 is SGHRS, CDR2 YFSETQ, per germline. With V trimmed by 4 bases and J by 5 bases, 5 bases remained unmatched. This chain's CDR3 is CASSKTSGGPETQYF. The CDR3 bases are TGCGCCAGCAGCAAGACTAGCGGGGGGCCGGAGACCCAGTACTTC. Using reference TRBV5-1 and TRBJ2-5 for the parts outside the CDR3, the full variable domain is KAGVTQTPRYLIKTRGQQVTLSCSPISGHRSVSWYQQTPGQGLQFLFEYFSETQRNKGNFPGRFSGRQFSNSRSEMNVSTLELGDSALYLCASSKTSGGPETQYFGPGTRLLVL.

The chain joins TRBV7-2 to TRBJ2-1; weak D call: TRBD1 (6 bases). Germline CDR1 is SGHTA and CDR2 is FQGNSA. With 2 bases removed from V and 4 bases from J, the gap between germline ends came to 15 bases. The CDR3 spans 16 residues. In DNA form, the CDR3 reads TGTGCCAGCAGCTTAACGTCCCGGGACACATACAATGAGCAGTTCTTC. It specifies CASSLTSRDTYNEQFF.

This chain joins TRBV28 and TRBJ2-3, with D maybe TRBD2 (6 bases). Trimming stripped 8 bases from V and 2 bases from J, with 20 bases between. Looked up from germline, CDR1 is MDHEN and CDR2 is SYDVKM. The CDR3 covers 16 residues. The CDR3 loop reads CASRAPFWGDTDTQYF. Written as DNA, the CDR3 is TGTGCCAGCCGAGCCCCCTTTTGGGGGGACACAGATACGCAGTATTTT.

This clonotype was observed at least ten times. V usage is TRBV5-1 and J usage is TRBJ2-1; TRBD2 is a possible D gene (7 bases). V was shortened by 2 bases and J by 7 bases, with 10 bases between the two germline ends. The CDR3 has 13 amino acids. Germline V gene lookup returns CDR1 SGHRS and CDR2 YFSETQ. In nucleotides, the CDR3 is TGCGCCAGCAGCTTTGAGGGGGGGAATGAGCAGTTCTTC. Translated, it gives CASSFEGGNEQFF.

The chain joins TRBV20-1 to TRBJ2-1; 12 bases align to TRBD2. The CDR3 contains 15 residues. CDR1 DFQATT and CDR2 SNEGSKA come from the germline V gene (reference sequence). The CDR3 loop is CSREGTSGSYNEQFF. For the CDR3, the DNA is TGCAGCCGCGAAGGGACTAGCGGGTCTTACAATGAGCAGTTCTTC.

Notes on this clonotype: Germline and junction disagree at one end, which may indicate a read error. The chain recombines TRBV27 with TRBJ2-7; D gene unclear. The CDR3 covers 15 residues. Germline CDR1 MNHEY, CDR2 SMNVEV (reference sequence). The CDR3 spells CASSLSSLRNYEQYF. CDR3 sequence (DNA): TGCGCCAGCAGTTTATCGAGCCTCCGGAACTACGAGCAGTACTTC.

At least ten counts were recorded for this clonotype. The V and J genes are TRBV7-9 and TRBJ2-1; possibly TRBD1 or TRBD2 for D (5 bases each). The CDR3 has 17 amino acids. Deletions cut 5 bases from V and 1 base from J, with 18 bases between. CDR1 is SEHNR and CDR2 is FQNEAQ in the germline V gene (reference sequence). The CDR3 reads CASSPRDGDPSYNEQFF. For the CDR3, the DNA is TGTGCCAGCAGCCCCCGGGACGGAGACCCTTCCTACAATGAGCAGTTCTTC.

Written as DNA, the CDR3 is TGTGCCAGCAGTAAGACCGGCTCCCCAGAGACCCAGTACTTC. Translated, it gives CASSKTGSPETQYF. The chain recombines TRBV7-6 with TRBJ2-5; D is uncertain. The ends were cut back, 6 bases at V and 4 bases at J, with 15 bases in the middle. Germline V gene data show CDR1 as SGHVS and CDR2 as FNYEAQ. The CDR3 length is 14 residues.

This clonotype was observed at least ten times. The V gene is TRBV27, the J gene TRBJ2-2; 7 nucleotides agree with TRBD1. CDR1 and CDR2 from the germline V gene are MNHEY and SMNVEV (reference sequence). The junction had 10 bases not matched to a gene; V was cut back by 5 bases and J by 1 base. The CDR3 loop spans 17 amino acids. Here the CDR3 reads CASSLYAGTVNTGELFF. In nucleotides, the CDR3 is TGTGCCAGCAGTCTCTACGCCGGGACAGTGAACACCGGGGAGCTGTTTTTT.

This clonotype was counted only a few times. The chain uses TRBV24-1 and TRBJ2-6, with 9 positions matching TRBD1. The V gene's germline CDR1 is KGHDR and CDR2 SFDVKD. The CDR3 consists of 17 residues. Losses at the gene ends were 5 bases for V and 2 bases for J; bases not matched to a gene: 6. The CDR3 reads CATSGDRGVPGANVLTF. The CDR3 nucleotides are TGTGCCACCAGTGGCGACAGGGGGGTCCCTGGGGCCAACGTCCTGACTTTC.

This clonotype was found a few times. The rearrangement joins TRBV6-4 to TRBJ2-3; 13 bases are shared with TRBD2. Germline CDR1 reads MRHNA; CDR2 reads SNTAGT. V dropped 6 bases and J dropped 6; count of bases not matched to a gene: 6. The CDR3 spans 15 residues. Here the CDR3 reads CASRSLAGGVDTQYF. In DNA, the CDR3 is TGTGCCAGCAGATCACTAGCGGGAGGGGTGGATACGCAGTATTTT.

The V gene is TRBV4-3, the J gene TRBJ2-7; the match to TRBD2 covers 11 bases. V gave up 2 bases and J gave up 5 bases; unmatched junction bases: 14. The CDR3 has 18 residues. Germline CDR1 LGHNA, CDR2 YSLEER. CDR3 nucleotide sequence: TGCGCCAGCAGCCAATACATTCAGGGCCTAGCGGGAGGTAACGAGCAGTACTTC. This sequence encodes CASSQYIQGLAGGNEQYF.

The table lists this clonotype with a few counts. V usage is TRBV6-2 or TRBV6-3 and J usage is TRBJ2-7, with a weak D call TRBD2 (5 bases). V was trimmed by 6 bases and J by 0 bases, leaving 18 bases between them. CDR3 length equals 16 residues. The V gene's germline CDR1 is MNHEY and CDR2 SVGEGT. The CDR3 nucleotides read TGTGCCAGCAGGTCCCTAAGCTGGGAGAGCTCCTACGAGCAGTACTTC. This encodes CASRSLSWESSYEQYF.

Of note for this clonotype: A junction boundary mismatches the germline segment, possibly from a read error. V usage is TRBV13 and J usage is TRBJ2-1, with D perhaps given as TRBD1 or TRBD2 (6 bases each). The germline V gene has CDR1 PRHDT and CDR2 FYEKMQ (reference sequence). The CDR3 has 12 amino acids. This CDR3 reads CASSLGRQEEGF. In DNA form, the CDR3 reads TGTGCCAGCAGCTTAGGCCGACAGGAGGAGGGCTTC.

About this clonotype itself: A single base separates this from a much larger clone, so it may be a read error. The chain carries TRBV12-3 or TRBV12-4 and TRBJ2-2; TRBD2 might be the D (6 bases). Trimming left V 8 bases short and J 1 base short, with 11 bases between. There are 14 residues in the CDR3. The CDR3 is CASRTGENTGELFF. CDR3 sequence (DNA): TGTGCCAGCCGAACGGGAGAGAACACCGGGGAGCTGTTTTTT.

This clonotype was detected only a few times. The chain has TRBV7-9 and TRBJ2-7; 8 bases map to TRBD1. The CDR3 runs 16 residues. Germline V gene data show CDR1 as SEHNR and CDR2 as FQNEAQ (reference sequence). The trim removed 5 bases at V and 4 bases at J, leaving 13 bases unmatched. The DNA for the CDR3 is TGTGCCAGCAGCGACCCTCCGGGACAGGTCCATTACGAGCAGTACTTC. Translating gives CASSDPPGQVHYEQYF. Using reference TRBV7-9 and TRBJ2-7 for the parts outside the CDR3, the full variable domain is DTGVSQNPRHKITKRGQNVTFRCDPISEHNRLYWYRQTLGQGPEFLTYFQNEAQLEKSRLLSDRFSAERPKGSFSTLEIQRTEQGDSAMYLCASSDPPGQVHYEQYFGPGTRLTVT.

On this clonotype itself: A read error may account for a junction end that differs from germline. The chain is built from TRBV12-3 or TRBV12-4 and TRBJ2-2, with 11 bases matching TRBD2. The CDR3 length is 19 residues. CDR3 coding DNA: TGTGCCTGCAGTGCCGCGGACACGGTGGGACTAGCGGACACCGGGGAGCTGTTTTTT. Translating it yields CACSAADTVGLADTGELFF.

The chain recombines TRBV7-9 with TRBJ2-3; possible D gene TRBD2, 5 bases. The germline V gene encodes CDR1 SEHNR and CDR2 FQNEAQ (reference sequence). The CDR3 spans 15 residues. The V end lost 1 base, the J end lost 2 bases, and 10 bases lay between the germline ends. Here the CDR3 reads CASSLVVGDTDTQYF. CDR3 in DNA: TGTGCCAGCAGCTTAGTTGTCGGGGACACAGATACGCAGTATTTT.

This clonotype was observed a few times. The chain combines TRBV4-1 with TRBJ2-4; maybe TRBD2 (5 bases). Trimming cost V 4 bases and J 6 bases, with 10 bases left between them. The CDR3 contains 13 residues. Germline V CDR1 and CDR2: MGHRA, YSYEKL. The CDR3 region is CASSLTRGNIQYF. CDR3 DNA sequence: TGCGCCAGCAGCCTAACCCGGGGAAACATTCAGTACTTC.

V and J are TRBV7-9 and TRBJ2-7; TRBD1 is a possible D gene (6 bases). The V gene's germline CDR1 is SEHNR and CDR2 FQNEAQ (reference sequence). The CDR3 runs 15 residues. V was cut by 4 bases and J by 2 bases, with 15 bases left in between. The chain's CDR3 is CASSWVIRGTYEQYF. CDR3 coding DNA: TGTGCCAGCAGCTGGGTAATCAGGGGCACCTACGAGCAGTACTTC. Supplemented by reference TRBV7-9 and TRBJ2-7, the full variable domain reads DTGVSQNPRHKITKRGQNVTFRCDPISEHNRLYWYRQTLGQGPEFLTYFQNEAQLEKSRLLSDRFSAERPKGSFSTLEIQRTEQGDSAMYLCASSWVIRGTYEQYFGPGTRLTVT.

This chain links TRBV20-1 with TRBJ2-3; D ambiguous. The CDR3 covers 14 residues. Trimming cost V 1 base and J 4 bases, with 12 bases left between them. Per the germline V gene, CDR1 is DFQATT and CDR2 is SNEGSKA (reference sequence). The CDR3 is CSARVPREADTQYF. CDR3 bases: TGCAGTGCTAGAGTCCCTAGAGAAGCAGATACGCAGTATTTT.

This clonotype was counted between two and nine times. The chain uses TRBV7-3 and TRBJ2-7, with TRBD2 matching 10 bases. With 4 bases clipped from V and 5 bases from J, the junction kept 5 bases outside the gene matches. There are 14 residues in the CDR3. Germline V gene sequence: CDR1 SGHTA, CDR2 FQGTGA. The CDR3 sequence is CASSSSGGRDEQYF. In DNA, the CDR3 is TGTGCCAGCAGCTCTAGCGGGGGCCGGGACGAGCAGTACTTC. The full variable domain, with the rest looked up from reference TRBV7-3 and TRBJ2-7, is GAGVSQTPSNKVTEKGKYVELRCDPISGHTALYWYRQSLGQGPEFLIYFQGTGAADDSGLPNDRFFAVRPEGSVSTLKIQRTERGDSAVYLCASSSSGGRDEQYFGPGTRLTVT.

V and J are TRBV29-1 and TRBJ1-1; no reliable D call. Germline V gives CDR1 SQVTM, CDR2 ANQGSEA. The CDR3 runs 10 residues. V was trimmed by 8 bases and J by 4 bases, leaving 8 bases between them. CDR3 sequence reads: CSFFATEAFF. CDR3 nucleotide sequence: TGCAGCTTTTTTGCCACTGAAGCTTTCTTT.

This rearrangement joins TRBV10-2 to TRBJ2-3, with D maybe TRBD2 (5 bases). V lost 4 bases and J lost 2, with 10 bases in between. Germline CDR1 is WSHSY and CDR2 is SAAADI. This CDR3 is 14 amino acids long. CDR3 nucleotide sequence: TGCGCCAGCAGTGCAACCGGGAACACAGATACGCAGTATTTT. Translated, it gives CASSATGNTDTQYF.

This clonotype was counted a few times. V gene TRBV12-3 or TRBV12-4 combines with J gene TRBJ2-2; D not certain. This CDR3 contains 13 residues. Trimming pared 0 bases from V and 5 bases from J, leaving 4 bases between. DNA of the CDR3: TGTGCCAGCAGTTTAGCGATGACCGGGGAGCTGTTTTTT. Its protein product is CASSLAMTGELFF.

This clonotype has more than one count but fewer than ten. The CDR3, as DNA: TGTGCCAGCAGCCCAGGACAGGGAGGCGAGCAGTACTTC. It is translated as CASSPGQGGEQYF. The rearrangement uses TRBV7-9 and TRBJ2-7, with 8 bases identical to TRBD1. Unmatched junction bases numbered 6, after V lost 5 bases and J lost 6 bases. Per the germline V gene, CDR1 is SEHNR and CDR2 is FQNEAQ (reference sequence). This CDR3 has 13 amino acids.

The V and J genes are TRBV2 and TRBJ2-4; D not resolved. Trimming stripped 4 bases from V and 1 base from J, with 11 bases between. The length of the CDR3 is 15 residues. The V gene's germline CDR1 is SNHLY and CDR2 FYNNEI. The chain's CDR3 is CASSVLSVAKNIQYF. DNA for the CDR3: TGTGCCAGCAGTGTTTTAAGCGTCGCCAAAAACATTCAGTACTTC.